This is a list of T cell receptor beta chains from one sample in a study. In TCRdb, the RT-PCR reads were re-called with MiXCR into one record per CDR3 protein. The table has hundreds of thousands of distinct CDR3 sequences, 13% to 15% seen once. The sequencing sample was made of memory CD4+ T cells from blood. The receptors here all came from a female donor in good health, serving as a healthy control. CDR3s include the opening cysteine and the closing phenylalanine or tryptophan. The D gene is left open where the match is weak. Only some rows state a clone size, as once, few, many or a class for expanded clones.

j_call clone_size d_call v_call cdr3_aa cdr3_nt
TRBJ1-1 - - TRBV30 CAWSSGGTKAFF TGTGCCTGGAGTTCTGGGGGGACTAAAGCTTTCTTT
TRBJ1-1 - - TRBV5-5 CASSPGNINTEAFF TGTGCCAGCAGCCCAGGGAATATCAACACTGAAGCTTTCTTT
TRBJ1-2 few - TRBV24-1 CATSAAGFGYTF TGTGCCACCAGTGCAGCAGGGTTCGGCTACACCTTC
TRBJ1-6 - - TRBV27 CASAWGWGNSPLHF TGTGCCAGCGCGTGGGGATGGGGAAATTCACCCCTCCACTTT
TRBJ1-6 - TRBD1 TRBV6-1 CAGGQDWNSPLHF TGTGCCGGTGGACAGGATTGGAATTCACCCCTCCACTTT
TRBJ2-1 many TRBD2 TRBV4-3 CASSQGFWTSGIPYNEQFF TGCGCCAGCAGCCAAGGTTTTTGGACTAGCGGGATACCCTACAATGAGCAGTTCTTC
TRBJ2-7 many - TRBV12-3/TRBV12-4 CASSAPGRSSYEQYF TGTGCCAGCAGTGCTCCGGGACGGAGCTCCTACGAGCAGTACTTC
TRBJ2-3 - - TRBV20-1 CSASPTRPTTDTQYF TGCAGTGCTAGCCCTACTAGGCCTACCACAGATACGCAGTATTTT
TRBJ2-3 - - TRBV7-2 CASSLAFEYADTQYF TGTGCCAGCAGCCTCGCCTTTGAGTACGCAGATACGCAGTATTTT
TRBJ1-2 many - TRBV20-1 CSARLPGAKTMAYTF TGCAGTGCTAGATTGCCGGGGGCAAAGACTATGGCCTACACCTTC
TRBJ1-2 - - TRBV29-1 CSVDRANYGYTF TGCAGCGTTGACAGGGCTAACTATGGCTACACCTTC
TRBJ1-4 few - TRBV28 CASSLTETREKLFF TGTGCCAGCAGCCTCACAGAAACCCGAGAAAAACTGTTTTTT
TRBJ2-1 many TRBD2 TRBV20-1 CSASGGLAGALGYNEQFF TGCAGTGCTAGCGGCGGGCTAGCGGGAGCTCTAGGGTACAATGAGCAGTTCTTC
TRBJ1-4 - - TRBV19 CASSDPGIEEKLFF TGTGCCAGTAGTGACCCAGGAATAGAGGAAAAACTGTTTTTT
TRBJ2-2 few TRBD2 TRBV30 CAWSGGLAGAAGELFF TGTGCCTGGAGTGGCGGACTAGCGGGAGCGGCCGGGGAGCTGTTTTTT
TRBJ1-2 few TRBD1 TRBV19 CASSTQGAEGGYTF TGTGCCAGTAGTACACAGGGGGCAGAGGGCGGCTACACCTTC
TRBJ2-2 many - TRBV20-1 CSGVAGPGELFF TGCAGTGGAGTCGCAGGGCCCGGGGAGCTGTTTTTT
TRBJ2-1 many - TRBV7-6 CASSLAKKNNEQFF TGTGCCAGCAGCTTAGCTAAGAAAAACAATGAGCAGTTCTTC
TRBJ2-3 many TRBD1 TRBV5-1 CASSWGDRDGDTQYF TGCGCCAGCAGCTGGGGGGACAGGGACGGAGATACGCAGTATTTT
TRBJ2-7 few - TRBV27 CASSLRKTSSYEQYF TGTGCCAGCAGTTTGAGAAAGACGAGCTCCTACGAGCAGTACTTC
TRBJ1-4 many - TRBV7-6 CASSLGLANEKLFF TGTGCCAGCAGCTTAGGACTAGCTAATGAAAAACTGTTTTTT
TRBJ1-1 many - TRBV6-5 CASSYSLGTEAFF TGTGCCAGCAGTTACTCCCTCGGCACTGAAGCTTTCTTT
TRBJ1-5 many - TRBV9 CASSVGSNQPQHF TGTGCCAGCAGCGTCGGCAGCAATCAGCCCCAGCATTTT
TRBJ2-1 few TRBD2 TRBV27 CASSLAGGSVGEQFF TGTGCCAGCAGTTTAGCGGGAGGTTCGGTCGGTGAGCAGTTCTTC
TRBJ1-1 - - TRBV20-1 CSAYHGWVTEAFF TGCAGTGCTTACCATGGGTGGGTCACTGAAGCTTTCTTT
TRBJ2-1 once TRBD2 TRBV7-2 CASSSPTSGRPAYNEQFF TGTGCCAGCAGCTCACCGACTAGCGGGAGGCCCGCCTACAATGAGCAGTTCTTC
TRBJ1-1 - - TRBV12-3/TRBV12-4 CASSPPGSVNTEAFF TGTGCCAGCAGCCCCCCAGGCAGCGTGAACACTGAAGCTTTCTTT
TRBJ2-3 few TRBD2 TRBV20-1 CIGEAGLYTQYF TGCATCGGCGAAGCGGGACTCTATACGCAGTATTTT
TRBJ1-2 - - TRBV25-1 CASSERSRGDDYGYTF TGTGCCAGCAGTGAACGTTCCAGGGGTGACGACTATGGCTACACCTTC
TRBJ2-1 many TRBD2 TRBV29-1 CSVEDLGPRLAGVLYNEQFF TGCAGCGTTGAAGATCTTGGCCCTCGACTAGCGGGGGTCCTCTACAATGAGCAGTTCTTC
TRBJ2-7 - - TRBV3-1 CASSHGTSLREQYF TGTGCCAGCAGCCACGGGACATCCCTGAGGGAGCAGTACTTC
TRBJ1-1 - - TRBV19 CASSKPGTNTEAFF TGTGCCAGTAGTAAACCGGGGACGAACACTGAAGCTTTCTTT
TRBJ2-1 many TRBD2 TRBV5-1 CASSLGGGYLDEQFF TGCGCCAGCAGCTTGGGCGGGGGGTACTTGGATGAGCAGTTCTTC
TRBJ2-7 few TRBD2 TRBV6-6 CASSDLAGVRNEQYF TGTGCCAGCAGTGACTTAGCGGGAGTGAGGAACGAGCAGTACTTC
TRBJ2-1 - TRBD2 TRBV24-1 CATSIAFSGGGLNEQFF TGTGCCACCTCAATAGCGTTTAGCGGGGGGGGACTCAATGAGCAGTTCTTC
TRBJ2-3 few TRBD2 TRBV5-4 CASRGLAGITDTQYF TGTGCCAGCAGGGGTCTAGCGGGTATCACAGATACGCAGTATTTT
TRBJ2-7 - - TRBV28 CASRGGGAGSEQYF TGTGCATCAAGGGGAGGGGGGGCCGGTAGCGAGCAGTACTTC
TRBJ2-2 few - TRBV5-1 CASTDTTGGELFF TGCGCCAGCACGGACACCACGGGCGGGGAGCTGTTTTTT
TRBJ1-2 - - TRBV12-3/TRBV12-4 CASSLAPGIYGYTF TGTGCCAGCAGTTTAGCCCCCGGTATATATGGCTACACCTTC
TRBJ1-1 many - TRBV5-1 CASSFTDSNTEAFF TGCGCCAGCAGTTTTACGGACAGTAACACTGAAGCTTTCTTT
TRBJ2-6 - - TRBV9 CASSDQWGSTSGANVLTF TGTGCCAGCAGCGACCAGTGGGGGTCTACCTCTGGGGCCAACGTCCTGACTTTC
TRBJ2-3 many - TRBV20-1 CSARPQGVASTDTQYF TGCAGTGCCCGACCCCAGGGCGTCGCTAGCACAGATACGCAGTATTTT
TRBJ2-7 - TRBD1 TRBV7-8 CASSPRQGTYSYEQYF TGTGCCAGCAGCCCCAGACAGGGCACATATTCCTACGAGCAGTACTTC
TRBJ2-7 - TRBD2 TRBV4-1 CASSQDPSGRSYEQYF TGCGCCAGCAGCCAAGATCCGAGCGGGAGGTCTTACGAGCAGTACTTC
TRBJ1-6 few - TRBV5-1 CASSLDGISNSPLHF TGCGCCAGCAGCTTGGACGGAATTTCTAATTCACCCCTCCACTTT
TRBJ1-2 many TRBD1 TRBV27 CASSQGGYGYTF TGTGCCAGCAGCCAGGGGGGCTATGGCTACACCTTC
TRBJ2-7 - - TRBV5-6 CATSRRGTHVYEQYF TGTGCCACCTCTCGCAGGGGGACTCATGTTTACGAGCAGTACTTC
TRBJ1-1 few - TRBV30 CAWTAQPNTEAFF TGTGCCTGGACAGCGCAACCCAACACTGAAGCTTTCTTT
TRBJ1-4 - - TRBV5-6 CASSLRDKLFF TGTGCCAGCAGTTTGCGGGACAAACTGTTTTTT
TRBJ1-1 - - TRBV6-2/TRBV6-3 CASSSSGREAFF TGTGCCAGCAGTTCCTCGGGCCGTGAAGCTTTCTTT
TRBJ2-2 - - TRBV6-5 CASRKPGQATAGELFF TGTGCCAGCAGAAAGCCGGGACAAGCAACAGCCGGGGAGCTGTTTTTT
TRBJ1-6 - TRBD1 TRBV5-6 CASSSNRDRYSPLHF TGTGCCAGCAGCTCCAACCGGGACAGGTATTCACCCCTCCACTTT
TRBJ1-5 - TRBD1 TRBV5-5 CASSDSGQQYQPQHF TGTGCCAGCAGTGACTCGGGACAGCAGTATCAGCCCCAGCATTTT
TRBJ2-1 - - TRBV6-5 CASSYDGWVGGNEQFF TGTGCCAGCAGTTACGACGGTTGGGTGGGAGGCAATGAGCAGTTCTTC
TRBJ1-5 many - TRBV12-3/TRBV12-4 CASSRSANQPQHF TGTGCCAGCAGTCGATCTGCCAATCAGCCCCAGCATTTT
TRBJ1-2 many - TRBV7-6 CASGPGTYGYTF TGTGCCAGCGGTCCAGGGACCTATGGCTACACCTTC
TRBJ2-2 few - TRBV7-2 CASSLRSLAPTGELFF TGTGCCAGCAGCTTACGTTCCTTAGCCCCCACCGGGGAGCTGTTTTTT